This is a list of T cell receptor beta chains from one sample in a study of CD8+ T cells in alopecia areata. Assay used: immunoSEQ multiplex PCR; TCRdb lists only in-frame clones, some missing. Altogether about 110,000 clones are present, approximately 50% being singletons, with the ten largest covering more than 20%. Source material: NKG2D-low CD8+ T cells sorted from blood. The receptors stem from a human donor with alopecia areata. Each CDR3 is given with its conserved first and last residue. The order of the fields is J gene, D gene, clone size, V gene, CDR3 protein, CDR3 DNA. A D gene is named only where the DNA matches it firmly. Clone size is not always given. Where it is, it says once, few, many or a class for expanded clones.

TRBJ2-7	TRBD1	.	TRBV27	CASSPITGGYEQYF	TGTGCCAGCAGTCCAATTACAGGGGGCTACGAGCAGTACTTC
TRBJ2-7	TRBD2	many	TRBV4-2	CASSQEAGGPSYEQYF	TGTGCCAGCAGCCAAGAGGCGGGAGGGCCCTCCTACGAGCAGTACTTC
TRBJ1-2	.	.	TRBV6-5	CASSYSPGFGYTF	TGTGCCAGCAGTTACTCGCCAGGATTTGGCTACACCTTC
TRBJ2-7	TRBD1	.	TRBV28	CASSFRTGYNEQYF	TGTGCCAGCAGTTTCCGGACAGGATATAACGAGCAGTACTTC
TRBJ2-7	.	.	TRBV7-9	CASSSEPLYEQYF	TGTGCCAGCAGCTCGGAGCCTCTCTACGAGCAGTACTTC
TRBJ2-1	TRBD2	.	TRBV28	CASSLLDASGSSYNEQFF	TGTGCCAGCAGTTTACTCGACGCCAGCGGGAGCTCCTACAATGAGCAGTTCTTC
TRBJ2-3	.	.	TRBV27	CASSLGGVSRTDTQYF	TGTGCCAGCAGTTTAGGAGGTGTTTCTCGCACAGATACGCAGTATTTT
TRBJ1-1	.	.	TRBV2	CASSDTGLTNTEAFF	TGTGCCAGCAGTGATACAGGTTTGACGAACACTGAAGCTTTCTTT
TRBJ2-7	.	few	TRBV5-5	CASSLWAGELYEQYF	TGTGCCAGCAGCTTGTGGGCGGGCGAACTTTACGAGCAGTACTTC
TRBJ2-1	.	few	TRBV28	CASSFEWMMAGSYNEQFF	TGTGCCAGCAGTTTCGAATGGATGATGGCGGGGTCCTACAATGAGCAGTTCTTC
TRBJ2-7	TRBD2	few	TRBV19	CASSIGGIYEQYF	TGTGCCAGTAGTATCGGGGGGATCTACGAGCAGTACTTC
TRBJ2-4	.	.	TRBV6-1	CASDNEYF	TGTGCCAGCGATAACGAGTACTTC
TRBJ1-2	TRBD1	.	TRBV5-1	CASSPSLQGQLRRGYTF	TGCGCCAGCAGCCCCAGTCTTCAGGGACAGCTCAGACGTGGCTACACCTTC
TRBJ2-1	TRBD2	medium-sized	TRBV4-1	CASSPTGGGYNEQFF	TGCGCCAGCAGCCCTACGGGAGGGGGGTACAATGAGCAGTTCTTC
TRBJ2-6	.	.	TRBV5-1	CARHHRSTGANVLTF	TGCGCCAGGCATCATCGGAGTACTGGGGCCAACGTCCTGACTTTC
TRBJ2-3	TRBD2	.	TRBV9	CASTGRLADSTDTQYF	TGTGCCAGCACCGGGAGACTAGCGGATTCCACAGATACGCAGTATTTT
TRBJ2-5	.	.	TRBV3-1/TRBV3-2	CASSQDRDF	TGTGCCAGCAGCCAAGATAGGGACTTC
TRBJ2-1	.	.	TRBV7-2	CASSLETGSSYNEQFF	TGTGCCAGCAGCTTAGAAACGGGTAGCTCCTACAATGAGCAGTTCTTC
TRBJ1-2	.	.	TRBV6-5	CASSLGGGAYGYTF	TGTGCCAGCAGTCTAGGAGGGGGAGCGTATGGCTACACCTTC
TRBJ1-1	.	.	TRBV13	CASSLGLSLEAFF	TGTGCCAGCAGCTTGGGGTTATCGCTTGAAGCTTTCTTT
TRBJ2-1	TRBD2	.	TRBV2	CASSESEDVSGSSYNEQFF	TGTGCCAGCAGTGAATCTGAGGACGTTAGCGGGAGCTCCTACAATGAGCAGTTCTTC
TRBJ1-1	.	.	TRBV30	CAWSVEDTEAFF	TGTGCCTGGAGTGTCGAGGACACTGAAGCTTTCTTT
TRBJ2-7	.	.	TRBV14	CASSPLGSTYEQYF	TGTGCCAGCAGCCCCCTAGGTTCGACCTACGAGCAGTACTTC
TRBJ2-2	.	few	TRBV19	CASSIGFTGELFF	TGTGCCAGTAGTATAGGGTTTACCGGGGAGCTGTTTTTT
TRBJ1-1	.	.	TRBV19	CASSMGGREAFF	TGTGCCAGTAGTATGGGGGGGCGTGAAGCTTTCTTT
TRBJ2-1	.	.	TRBV29-1	CSVGSSISNEQFF	TGCAGCGTCGGATCTAGTATTAGCAATGAGCAGTTCTTC
TRBJ1-2	.	few	TRBV19	CASSAGNGYTF	TGTGCCAGTAGTGCAGGGAATGGCTACACCTTC
TRBJ1-5	.	.	TRBV6-5	CASHDQPQHF	TGTGCCAGCCATGATCAGCCCCAGCATTTT
TRBJ2-7	TRBD2	.	TRBV4-1	CASGRLAGLYEQYF	TGCGCCAGCGGACGACTAGCGGGACTTTACGAGCAGTACTTC
TRBJ2-1	TRBD2	.	TRBV5-4	CASSLGTSEIDEQFF	TGTGCCAGCAGCTTGGGGACTAGCGAGATCGATGAGCAGTTCTTC
TRBJ2-6	.	.	TRBV29-1	CSVFTRISGANVLTF	TGCAGCGTCTTCACCAGGATCTCTGGGGCCAACGTCCTGACTTTC
TRBJ2-2	.	.	TRBV9	CASSLNTGELFF	TGTGCCAGCAGCCTGAACACCGGGGAGCTGTTTTTT
TRBJ2-1	.	few	TRBV7-9	CASSFPGNIEQFF	TGTGCCAGCAGCTTTCCGGGAAATATTGAGCAGTTCTTC
TRBJ1-1	.	.	TRBV28	CASSSSGSTEAFF	TGTGCCAGCAGTTCCTCGGGGAGCACTGAAGCTTTCTTT
TRBJ2-4	.	.	TRBV29-1	CSVEQGGGSIQYF	TGCAGCGTTGAGCAAGGCGGAGGGTCCATTCAGTACTTC
TRBJ2-1	TRBD2	few	TRBV30	CAAGLADNEQFF	TGTGCCGCGGGACTAGCGGACAATGAGCAGTTCTTC
TRBJ1-1	TRBD1	.	TRBV7-9	CASSSTGAEAFF	TGTGCCAGCAGCTCGACAGGGGCTGAAGCTTTCTTT
TRBJ2-1	.	.	TRBV2	CAILRIGLTYNEQFF	TGTGCCATTTTGAGGATCGGACTAACCTACAATGAGCAGTTCTTC
TRBJ1-2	.	.	TRBV6-5	CASSPLGLGNYGYTF	TGTGCCAGCAGCCCCCTAGGCCTTGGGAACTATGGCTACACCTTC
TRBJ2-1	TRBD2	.	TRBV29-1	CSVGLAGVLNEQFF	TGCAGCGTTGGACTAGCGGGAGTCCTCAATGAGCAGTTCTTC
TRBJ1-1	.	.	TRBV5-1	CASSFARTNTEAFF	TGCGCCAGCAGCTTCGCTCGGACGAACACTGAAGCTTTCTTT
TRBJ2-5	.	few	TRBV19	CASSISETQYF	TGTGCCAGTAGTATATCAGAGACCCAGTACTTC
TRBJ2-1	.	.	TRBV29-1	CSVENNEQFF	TGCAGCGTTGAAAACAATGAGCAGTTCTTC
TRBJ2-1	.	.	TRBV7-9	CASSFTGEYNEQFF	TGTGCCAGCAGCTTCACGGGAGAGTACAATGAGCAGTTCTTC
TRBJ2-7	TRBD1	.	TRBV11-2	CARERRDSSYEQYF	TGTGCCAGAGAACGTCGGGACAGCTCCTACGAGCAGTACTTC
TRBJ2-1	TRBD2	few	TRBV19	CASTPGLAGVEQFF	TGTGCCAGTACCCCGGGACTAGCGGGAGTTGAGCAGTTCTTC
TRBJ1-1	.	.	TRBV7-9	CASSTTSSEAFF	TGTGCCAGCAGCACTACAAGCAGTGAAGCTTTCTTT
TRBJ2-4	.	once	TRBV27	CASSTGTTGNIQYF	TGTGCCAGCAGTACCGGGACAACGGGAAACATTCAGTACTTC
TRBJ2-7	.	.	TRBV13	CASSPGGGFTYEQYF	TGTGCCAGCAGCCCCGGGGGCGGGTTCACCTACGAGCAGTACTTC
TRBJ2-7	.	.	TRBV27	CASSFVQASYEQYF	TGTGCCAGCAGTTTCGTCCAGGCCTCCTACGAGCAGTACTTC
TRBJ2-3	TRBD2	.	TRBV7-2	CASGRGVPDTQYF	TGTGCCAGCGGGAGGGGAGTGCCGGATACGCAGTATTTT